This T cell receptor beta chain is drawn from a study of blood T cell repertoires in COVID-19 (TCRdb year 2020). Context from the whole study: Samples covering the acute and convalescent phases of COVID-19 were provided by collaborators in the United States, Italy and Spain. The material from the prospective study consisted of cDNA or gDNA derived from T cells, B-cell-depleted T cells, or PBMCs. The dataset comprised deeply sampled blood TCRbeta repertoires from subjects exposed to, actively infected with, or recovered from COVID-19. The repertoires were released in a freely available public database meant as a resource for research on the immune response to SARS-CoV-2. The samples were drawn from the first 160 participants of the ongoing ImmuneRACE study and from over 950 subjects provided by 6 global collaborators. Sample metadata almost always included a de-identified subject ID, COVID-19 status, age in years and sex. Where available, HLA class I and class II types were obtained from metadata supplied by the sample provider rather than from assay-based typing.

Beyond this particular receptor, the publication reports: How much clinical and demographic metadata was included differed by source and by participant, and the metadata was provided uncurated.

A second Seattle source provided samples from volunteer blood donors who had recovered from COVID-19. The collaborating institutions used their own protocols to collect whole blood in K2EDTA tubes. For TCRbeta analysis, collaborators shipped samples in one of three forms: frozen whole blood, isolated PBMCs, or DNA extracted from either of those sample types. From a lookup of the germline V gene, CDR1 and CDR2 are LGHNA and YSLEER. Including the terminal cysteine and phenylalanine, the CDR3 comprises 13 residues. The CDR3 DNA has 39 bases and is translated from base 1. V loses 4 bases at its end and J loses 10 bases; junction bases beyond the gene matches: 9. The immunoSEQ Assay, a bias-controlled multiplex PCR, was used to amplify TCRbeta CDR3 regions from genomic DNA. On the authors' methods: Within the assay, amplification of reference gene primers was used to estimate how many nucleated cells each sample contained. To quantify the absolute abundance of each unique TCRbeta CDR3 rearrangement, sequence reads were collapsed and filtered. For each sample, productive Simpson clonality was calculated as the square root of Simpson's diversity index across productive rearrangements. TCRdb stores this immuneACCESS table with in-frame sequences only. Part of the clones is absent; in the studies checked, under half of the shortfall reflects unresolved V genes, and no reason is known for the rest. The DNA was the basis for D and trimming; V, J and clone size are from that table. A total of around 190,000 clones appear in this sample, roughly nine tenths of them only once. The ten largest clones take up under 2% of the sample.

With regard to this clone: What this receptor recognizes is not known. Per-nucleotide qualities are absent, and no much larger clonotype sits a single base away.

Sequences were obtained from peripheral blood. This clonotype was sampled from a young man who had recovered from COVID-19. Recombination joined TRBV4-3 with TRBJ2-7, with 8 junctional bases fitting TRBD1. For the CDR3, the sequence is CASSLEGQAGQYF. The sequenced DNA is TGCGCCAGCAGCCTTGAGGGACAGGCCGGCCAGTACTTC.